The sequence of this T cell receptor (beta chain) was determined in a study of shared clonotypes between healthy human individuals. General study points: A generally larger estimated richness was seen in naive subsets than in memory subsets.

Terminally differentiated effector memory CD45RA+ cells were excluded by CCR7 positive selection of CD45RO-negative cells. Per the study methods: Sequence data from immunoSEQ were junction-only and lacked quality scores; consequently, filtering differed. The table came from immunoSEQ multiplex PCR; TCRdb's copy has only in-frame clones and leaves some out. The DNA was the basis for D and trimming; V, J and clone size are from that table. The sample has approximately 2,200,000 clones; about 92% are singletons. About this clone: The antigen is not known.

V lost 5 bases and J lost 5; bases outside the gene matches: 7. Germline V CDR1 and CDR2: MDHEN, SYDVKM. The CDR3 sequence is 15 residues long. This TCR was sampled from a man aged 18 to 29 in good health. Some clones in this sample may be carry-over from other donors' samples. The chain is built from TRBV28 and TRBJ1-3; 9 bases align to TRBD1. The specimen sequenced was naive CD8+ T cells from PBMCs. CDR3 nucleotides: TGTGCCAGCAGTCTTAACAGGGGGCTGAGAAACACCATATATTTT. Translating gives CASSLNRGLRNTIYF.